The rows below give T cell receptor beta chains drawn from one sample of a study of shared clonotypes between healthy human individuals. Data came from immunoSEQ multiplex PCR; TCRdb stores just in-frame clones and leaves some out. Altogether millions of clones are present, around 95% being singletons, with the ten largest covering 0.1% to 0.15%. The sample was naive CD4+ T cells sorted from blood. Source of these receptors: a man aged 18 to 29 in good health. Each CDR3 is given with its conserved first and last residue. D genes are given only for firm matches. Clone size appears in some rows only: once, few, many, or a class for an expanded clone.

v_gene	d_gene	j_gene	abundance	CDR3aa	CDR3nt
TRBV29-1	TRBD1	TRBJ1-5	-	CSVGQGNQPQHF	TGCAGCGTCGGACAGGGGAATCAGCCCCAGCATTTT
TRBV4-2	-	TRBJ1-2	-	CASSQETDANYGYTF	TGTGCCAGCAGCCAAGAGACGGACGCTAACTATGGCTACACCTTC
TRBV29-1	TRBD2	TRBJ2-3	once	CSTVGGVGTDTQYF	TGCAGCACCGTCGGGGGGGTCGGCACAGATACGCAGTATTTT
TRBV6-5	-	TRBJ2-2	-	CASTKTPNTGELFF	TGTGCCAGCACCAAGACACCGAACACCGGGGAGCTGTTTTTT
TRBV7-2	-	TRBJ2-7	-	CASSEFPPGEQYF	TGTGCCAGCAGCGAGTTCCCCCCCGGCGAGCAGTACTTC
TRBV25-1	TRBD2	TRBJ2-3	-	CASSGPGRGATDTQYF	TGTGCCAGCAGTGGGCCGGGGAGGGGAGCAACAGATACGCAGTATTTT
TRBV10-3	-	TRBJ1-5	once	CAISDGGGNQPQHF	TGTGCCATCAGTGACGGCGGAGGCAATCAGCCCCAGCATTTT
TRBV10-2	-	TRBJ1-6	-	CASSSRTSGVNSPLHF	TGCGCCAGCAGCAGCCGGACGTCCGGGGTTAATTCACCCCTCCACTTT
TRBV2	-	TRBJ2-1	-	CASSVAVEQFF	TGTGCCAGCAGTGTAGCGGTTGAGCAGTTCTTC
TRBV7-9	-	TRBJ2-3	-	CASNFGGSTDTQYF	TGTGCCAGCAACTTTGGGGGTAGCACAGATACGCAGTATTTT
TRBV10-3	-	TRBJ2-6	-	CAISESRRETGANVLTF	TGTGCCATCAGTGAGTCTCGTAGGGAGACTGGGGCCAACGTCCTGACTTTC
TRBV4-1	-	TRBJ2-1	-	CASSQNPNRGRGREQFF	TGCGCCAGCAGCCAAAACCCCAACCGGGGCAGGGGTAGGGAGCAGTTCTTC
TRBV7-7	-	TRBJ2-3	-	CASSLGDRSTDTQYF	TGTGCTAGCAGCTTAGGGGATCGATCCACAGATACGCAGTATTTT
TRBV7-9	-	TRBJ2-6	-	CASSLNYGGSGANVLTF	TGTGCCAGCAGCTTAAACTACGGCGGCTCTGGGGCCAACGTCCTGACTTTC
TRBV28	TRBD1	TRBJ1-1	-	CASSSPTGLGTEAFF	TGTGCCAGCAGTTCCCCGACAGGGTTAGGCACTGAAGCTTTCTTT
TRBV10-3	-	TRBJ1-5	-	CAISRAGIGNQPQHF	TGTGCCATCAGTCGAGCAGGGATAGGCAATCAGCCCCAGCATTTT
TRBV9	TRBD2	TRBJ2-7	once	CASSVSSGGPSYEQYF	TGTGCCAGCAGCGTAAGTAGCGGGGGGCCATCCTACGAGCAGTACTTC
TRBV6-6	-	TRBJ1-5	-	CASAGTPREPQHF	TGTGCCAGCGCCGGGACGCCACGGGAGCCCCAGCATTTT
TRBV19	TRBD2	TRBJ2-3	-	CASSLAGGSDTQYF	TGTGCCAGTAGTCTAGCGGGAGGGTCAGATACGCAGTATTTT
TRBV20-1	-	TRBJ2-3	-	CSAPRADTQYF	TGCAGTGCCCCGCGAGCGGATACGCAGTATTTT
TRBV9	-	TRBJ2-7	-	CASSPNYRDYEQYF	TGTGCCAGCAGCCCCAACTATAGAGACTACGAGCAGTACTTC
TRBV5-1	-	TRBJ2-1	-	CASSLRLNEQFF	TGCGCCAGCAGCTTGCGACTGAATGAGCAGTTCTTC
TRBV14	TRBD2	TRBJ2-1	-	CASSQGGLAGGLDNEQFF	TGTGCCAGCAGCCAAGGGGGACTAGCGGGAGGATTGGACAATGAGCAGTTCTTC
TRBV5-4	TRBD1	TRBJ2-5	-	CASSPPGTGSGETQYF	TGTGCCAGCAGCCCCCCCGGGACAGGGTCAGGGGAGACCCAGTACTTC
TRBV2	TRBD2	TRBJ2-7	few	CASSQTSGITYEQYF	TGTGCCAGCAGTCAGACTAGCGGGATTACCTACGAGCAGTACTTC
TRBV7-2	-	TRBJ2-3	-	CASSPSGPSIRDTQYF	TGTGCCAGCAGCCCTTCGGGACCCTCTATCCGGGATACGCAGTATTTT
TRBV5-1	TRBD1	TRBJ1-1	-	CASSLDRGHTEAFF	TGCGCCAGCAGCTTGGACAGGGGACACACTGAAGCTTTCTTT
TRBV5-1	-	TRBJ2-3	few	CASSLALGGDTQYF	TGCGCCAGCAGCTTGGCCCTAGGGGGAGATACGCAGTATTTT
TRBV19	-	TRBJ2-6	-	CASSIQVSGANVLTF	TGTGCCAGTAGTATACAGGTCTCTGGGGCCAACGTCCTGACTTTC
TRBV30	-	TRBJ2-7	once	CAWGLRGAYEQYF	TGTGCCTGGGGGCTAAGGGGGGCCTACGAGCAGTACTTC
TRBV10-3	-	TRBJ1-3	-	CAISPEVSGNTIYF	TGTGCCATCAGTCCCGAGGTTTCAGGAAACACCATATATTTT
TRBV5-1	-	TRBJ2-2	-	CASSAASSPNTGELFF	TGCGCCAGCAGTGCGGCATCGTCTCCGAACACCGGGGAGCTGTTTTTT
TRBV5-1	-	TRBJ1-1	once	CASSLTSRGGTEAFF	TGCGCCAGCAGCTTAACCTCCAGGGGAGGCACTGAAGCTTTCTTT
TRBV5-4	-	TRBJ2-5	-	CASSMKPREETQYF	TGTGCCAGCAGTATGAAGCCCCGGGAAGAGACCCAGTACTTC
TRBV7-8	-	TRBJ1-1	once	CASSLVGETEAFF	TGTGCCAGCAGCTTAGTTGGGGAGACTGAAGCTTTCTTT
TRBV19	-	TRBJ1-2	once	CASSITGANYGYTF	TGTGCCAGTAGTATTACAGGAGCCAACTATGGCTACACCTTC
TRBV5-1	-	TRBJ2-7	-	CASRLGAGPYEQYF	TGCGCCAGCAGGTTGGGGGCAGGTCCCTACGAGCAGTACTTC
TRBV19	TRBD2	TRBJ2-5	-	CASSIAGGKETQYF	TGTGCCAGTAGTATTGCGGGGGGCAAAGAGACCCAGTACTTC